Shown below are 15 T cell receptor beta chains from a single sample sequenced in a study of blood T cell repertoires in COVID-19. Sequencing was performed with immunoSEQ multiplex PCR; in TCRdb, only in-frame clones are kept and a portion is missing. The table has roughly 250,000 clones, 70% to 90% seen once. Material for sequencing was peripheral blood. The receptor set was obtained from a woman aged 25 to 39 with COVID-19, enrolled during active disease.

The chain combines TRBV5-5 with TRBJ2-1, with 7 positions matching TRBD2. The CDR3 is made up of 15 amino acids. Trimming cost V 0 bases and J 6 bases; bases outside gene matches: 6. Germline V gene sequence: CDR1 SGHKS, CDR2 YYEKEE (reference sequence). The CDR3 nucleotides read TGTGCCAGCAGCTTGGAGCTAGCGGCAGGCAATGAGCAGTTCTTC. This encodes CASSLELAAGNEQFF.

The CDR3 DNA reads TGTGCCAGCAGCTTAGGGACAGGGGGCATTTACGAGCAGTACTTC. Translated, it gives CASSLGTGGIYEQYF. The chain joins TRBV7-9 to TRBJ2-7, with 11 bases lining up with TRBD1. V lost 1 base, J lost 4 bases, and 3 bases stayed unmatched. The germline gives CDR1 SEHNR, CDR2 FQNEAQ (reference sequence). There are 15 residues in the CDR3.

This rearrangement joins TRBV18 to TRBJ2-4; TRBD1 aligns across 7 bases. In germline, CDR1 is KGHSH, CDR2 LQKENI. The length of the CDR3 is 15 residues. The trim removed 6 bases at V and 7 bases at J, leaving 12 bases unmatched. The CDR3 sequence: CASSEGHRGLNIQYF. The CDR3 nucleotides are TGTGCCAGCTCCGAGGGCCACAGGGGCCTCAACATTCAGTACTTC.

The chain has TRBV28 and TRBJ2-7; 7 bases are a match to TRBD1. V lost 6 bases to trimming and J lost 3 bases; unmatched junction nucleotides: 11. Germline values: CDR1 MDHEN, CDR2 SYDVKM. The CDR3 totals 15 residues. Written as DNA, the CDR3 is TGTGCCAGCAGAATAACCAAGGACAGGAACTACGAGCAGTACTTC. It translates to CASRITKDRNYEQYF.

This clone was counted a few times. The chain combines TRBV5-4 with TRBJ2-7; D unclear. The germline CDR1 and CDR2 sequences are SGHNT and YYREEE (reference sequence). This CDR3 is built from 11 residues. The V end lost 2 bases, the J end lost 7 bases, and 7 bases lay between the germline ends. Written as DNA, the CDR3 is TGTGCCAGCAGCTTTTTGGAGGAGCAGTACTTC. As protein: CASSFLEEQYF.

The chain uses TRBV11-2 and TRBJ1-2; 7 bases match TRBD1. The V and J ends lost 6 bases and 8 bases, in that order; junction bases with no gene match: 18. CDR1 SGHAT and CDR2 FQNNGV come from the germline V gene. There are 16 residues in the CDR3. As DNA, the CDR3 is TGTGCCAGCAGTCCCCCCCAGGGGGGCCCTTCCCCCGGCTACACCTTC. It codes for CASSPPQGGPSPGYTF. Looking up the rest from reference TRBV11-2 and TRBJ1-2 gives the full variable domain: EAGVAQSPRYKIIEKRQSVAFWCNPISGHATLYWYQQILGQGPKLLIQFQNNGVVDDSQLPKDRFSAERLKGVDSTLKIQPAKLEDSAVYLCASSPPQGGPSPGYTFGSGTRLTVV.

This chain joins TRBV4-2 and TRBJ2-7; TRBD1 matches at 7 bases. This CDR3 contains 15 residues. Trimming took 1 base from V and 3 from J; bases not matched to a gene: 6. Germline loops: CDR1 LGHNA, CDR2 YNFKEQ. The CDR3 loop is CASSQAGTDIYEQYF. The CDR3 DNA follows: TGTGCCAGCAGCCAAGCCGGGACAGACATCTACGAGCAGTACTTC.

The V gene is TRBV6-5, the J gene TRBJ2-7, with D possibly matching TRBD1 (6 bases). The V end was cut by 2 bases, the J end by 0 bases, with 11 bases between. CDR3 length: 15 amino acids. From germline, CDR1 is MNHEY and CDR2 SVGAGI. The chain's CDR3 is CASSYQQGISYEQYF. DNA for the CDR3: TGTGCCAGCAGTTACCAACAGGGAATCTCCTACGAGCAGTACTTC.

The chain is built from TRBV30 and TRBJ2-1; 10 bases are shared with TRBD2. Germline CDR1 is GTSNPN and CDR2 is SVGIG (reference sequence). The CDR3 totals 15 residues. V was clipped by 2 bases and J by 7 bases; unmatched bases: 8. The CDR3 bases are TGTGCCTGGAGTCCTAGCGGGGGCCTTCTTAATGAGCAGTTCTTC. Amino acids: CAWSPSGGLLNEQFF. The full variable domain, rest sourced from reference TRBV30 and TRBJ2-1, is SQTIHQWPATLVQPVGSPLSLECTVEGTSNPNLYWYRQAAGRGLQLLFYSVGIGQISSEVPQNLSASRPQDRQFILSSKKLLLSDSGFYLCAWSPSGGLLNEQFFGPGTRLTVL.

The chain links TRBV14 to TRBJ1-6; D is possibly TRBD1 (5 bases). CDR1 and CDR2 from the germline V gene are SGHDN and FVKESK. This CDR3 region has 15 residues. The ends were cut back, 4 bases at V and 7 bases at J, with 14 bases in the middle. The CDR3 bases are TGTGCCAGCAGCCGACGACAGAGATCCAATTCACCCCTCCACTTT. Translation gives CASSRRQRSNSPLHF.

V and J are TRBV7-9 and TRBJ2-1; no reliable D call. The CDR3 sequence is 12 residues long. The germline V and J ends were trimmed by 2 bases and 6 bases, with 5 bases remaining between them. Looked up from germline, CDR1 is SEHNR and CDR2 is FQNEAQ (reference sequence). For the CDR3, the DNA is TGTGCCAGCAGCTTAAACAGCAATGAGCAGTTCTTC. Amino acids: CASSLNSNEQFF.

Written as DNA, the CDR3 is TGTGCCAGCAGCAAAACAGCGGGTTCAGATACGCAGTATTTT. Amino acid sequence: CASSKTAGSDTQYF. V and J are TRBV21-1 and TRBJ2-3; the DNA was not compared with TRBD2, the D call given in the table. TRBV21-1 is tagged as a pseudogene. The CDR3 totals 14 residues.

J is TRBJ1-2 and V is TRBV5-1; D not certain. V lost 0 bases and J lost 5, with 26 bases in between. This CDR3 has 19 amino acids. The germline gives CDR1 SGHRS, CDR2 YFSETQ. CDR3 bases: TGCGCCAGCAGCTTGGCTTGGGAGGGCCGAGTGGTGGGAATATATGGCTACACCTTC. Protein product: CASSLAWEGRVVGIYGYTF.

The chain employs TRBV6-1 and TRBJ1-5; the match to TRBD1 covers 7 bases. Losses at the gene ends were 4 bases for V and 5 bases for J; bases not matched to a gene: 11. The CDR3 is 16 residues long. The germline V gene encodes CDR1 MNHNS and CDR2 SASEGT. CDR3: CASSGPVDRAHQPQHF. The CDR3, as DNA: TGTGCCAGCAGTGGGCCGGTCGACAGGGCCCATCAGCCCCAGCATTTT.

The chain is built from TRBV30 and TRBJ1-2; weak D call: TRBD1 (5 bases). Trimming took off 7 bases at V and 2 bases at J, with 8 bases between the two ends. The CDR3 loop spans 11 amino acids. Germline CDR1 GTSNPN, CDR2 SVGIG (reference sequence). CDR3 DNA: TGTGCCTTCCAGGGAAACTATGGCTACACCTTC. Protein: CAFQGNYGYTF.